The 10 T cell receptor beta chains given below trace back to one sample, sequenced in a study of T cell repertoires in cytomegalovirus infection. No antigen is known for these receptors. MiXCR, applied by TCRdb to the reads, yields one record per CDR3 protein. There are hundreds of thousands of distinct CDR3 sequences in the sample; roughly 30% occur only once, and approximately 18% lies in the top ten. This specimen consisted of cultured PBMCs, obtained from culture after CMV antigen stimulation. The receptors were gathered from a human donor in good health (CMV status not recorded). Some clones in this sample may be carry-over from other donors' samples.

This clonotype came up a few times. The chain links TRBV11-1 to TRBJ2-5, with 9 bases matching TRBD2. The J segment lost 4 bases and the V segment lost 5 bases, leaving 11 bases of the junction unmatched. The length of the CDR3 is 16 residues. Per the germline V gene, CDR1 is SGHAT and CDR2 is FQDESV (reference sequence). The CDR3 region is CASSPMGGGAGETQYF. DNA for the CDR3: TGTGCCAGCAGCCCGATGGGCGGGGGGGCTGGAGAGACCCAGTACTTC. Full variable domain (missing parts from reference TRBV11-1 and TRBJ2-5): EAEVAQSPRYKITEKSQAVAFWCDPISGHATLYWYRQILGQGPELLVQFQDESVVDDSQLPKDRFSAERLKGVDSTLKIQPAELGDSAMYLCASSPMGGGAGETQYFGPGTRLLVL.

V is TRBV10-3 and J is TRBJ2-7; no firm D call. The germline gives CDR1 ENHRY, CDR2 SYGVKD. This CDR3 has 12 residues. V was clipped by 2 bases and J by 12 bases, with 14 bases between them. CDR3 coding DNA: TGTGCCATCAGTGAGGGGCTCGCATTGGTGTACTTC. Translation gives CAISEGLALVYF.

This clonotype was seen many times. The V gene is TRBV7-4, the J gene TRBJ2-7; D unclear. Germline V lookup: CDR1 SGHVT, CDR2 SQSDAQ. This CDR3 spans 14 amino acids. V was shortened by 3 bases and J by 3 bases, with 12 bases between the two germline ends. The DNA for the CDR3 is TGTGCCAGCAGCTTTAGACGGATTTTCTACGAGCAGTACTTC. Encoded protein: CASSFRRIFYEQYF.

This clonotype was counted only a few times. The chain employs TRBV20-1 and TRBJ2-1; 12 bases match TRBD2. The CDR3 is 14 amino acids. Germline trimming cut 7 bases from V and 5 bases from J; bases unmatched to any gene: 6. Germline values: CDR1 DFQATT, CDR2 SNEGSKA (reference sequence). The CDR3 region has the DNA TGCAGTGTTCCCGGACTAGCGGGAAACAATGAGCAGTTCTTC. It is translated as CSVPGLAGNNEQFF.

This clonotype was observed a handful of times. The rearrangement links TRBV6-1 to TRBJ2-7; TRBD1 matches 10 bases. V gave up 5 bases and J gave up 5 bases; unmatched junction bases: 9. The germline gives CDR1 MNHNS, CDR2 SASEGT. The length of the CDR3 is 15 residues. The CDR3 reads CASSLPGQGPHEQYF. In DNA form, the CDR3 reads TGTGCCAGCAGTCTGCCGGGACAGGGGCCCCACGAGCAGTACTTC.

This clonotype was counted only a few times. V usage is TRBV19 and J usage is TRBJ2-2; D perhaps matches TRBD2 (6 bases). The CDR3 loop spans 14 amino acids. The V gene's germline CDR1 is LNHDA and CDR2 SQIVND (reference sequence). The germline V and J ends were trimmed by 7 bases and 4 bases, with 13 bases remaining between them. The CDR3 sequence is CASKPTRATGELFF. In nucleotides, the CDR3 is TGTGCCAGTAAACCGACTAGGGCCACCGGGGAGCTGTTTTTT.

This clonotype was detected a few times. The CDR3 is CASSNTGDINEKLFF. The CDR3 nucleotides read TGTGCCAGCAGTAATACAGGGGACATTAATGAAAAACTGTTTTTT. This rearrangement joins TRBV6-5 to TRBJ1-4, with TRBD1 matching 7 bases. The CDR3 sequence is 15 residues long. The V and J ends lost 5 bases and 4 bases, in that order; junction bases with no gene match: 7. Germline-derived CDR1 and CDR2 are MNHEY and SVGAGI.

This clonotype was counted only a few times. This chain uses TRBV7-2 with TRBJ2-3; D is undetermined. The CDR3 is 15 residues long. The germline V and J ends were trimmed by 5 bases and 5 bases, with 17 bases remaining between them. Per the germline V gene, CDR1 is SGHTA and CDR2 is FQGNSA. The CDR3 loop is CASSPFAAAGDTQYF. Written as DNA, the CDR3 is TGTGCCAGCAGCCCCTTCGCGGCGGCAGGAGATACGCAGTATTTT.

This clonotype was recorded a few times. The gene calls are TRBV7-6 and TRBJ2-3, with TRBD2 matching 10 bases. In germline, CDR1 is SGHVS, CDR2 FNYEAQ. J gave up 7 bases and V 5 bases, and 6 bases lay outside the gene matches. The CDR3 sequence is 14 residues long. CDR3 sequence reads: CASSGASGGNTQYF. In nucleotides, the CDR3 is TGTGCCAGCAGCGGCGCTAGCGGGGGAAATACGCAGTATTTT.

This rearrangement joins TRBV30 to TRBJ2-1; 8 nucleotides line up with TRBD2. V was pared by 6 bases and J by 3 bases, with 4 bases of the junction left unmatched. CDR3 length equals 13 residues. Germline V gives CDR1 GTSNPN, CDR2 SVGIG (reference sequence). This CDR3 reads CACAGLDYNEQFF. The CDR3 region has the DNA TGTGCCTGCGCGGGACTAGACTACAATGAGCAGTTCTTC. Supplemented by reference TRBV30 and TRBJ2-1, the full variable domain reads SQTIHQWPATLVQPVGSPLSLECTVEGTSNPNLYWYRQAAGRGLQLLFYSVGIGQISSEVPQNLSASRPQDRQFILSSKKLLLSDSGFYLCACAGLDYNEQFFGPGTRLTVL.